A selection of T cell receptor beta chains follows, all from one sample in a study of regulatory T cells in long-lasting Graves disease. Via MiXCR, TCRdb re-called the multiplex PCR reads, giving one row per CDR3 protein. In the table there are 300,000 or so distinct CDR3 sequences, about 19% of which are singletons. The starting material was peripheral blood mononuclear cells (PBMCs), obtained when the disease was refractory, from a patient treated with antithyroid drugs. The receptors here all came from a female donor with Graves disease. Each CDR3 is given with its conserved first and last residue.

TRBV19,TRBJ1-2,CASSLDSYSHGINYGYTF
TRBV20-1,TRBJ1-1,CSARGGRTGRSTEAFF
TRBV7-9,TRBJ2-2,CASSLVGARTGELFF
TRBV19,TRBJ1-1,CASSIESVSLNTEAFF
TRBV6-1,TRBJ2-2,CASGQGTGELFF
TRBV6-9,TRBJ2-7,CASSSRTGSLSYEQYF
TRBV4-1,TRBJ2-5,CASSQGVQKTQYF
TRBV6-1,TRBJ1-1,CASSEGLPHLSNTEAFF
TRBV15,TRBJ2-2,CATQGLAGYTGELFF
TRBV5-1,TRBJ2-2,CASSLGDRLGELFF
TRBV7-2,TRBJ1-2,CASSLETGVHYTF
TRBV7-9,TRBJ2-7,CASSLDPGQGTYEQYF
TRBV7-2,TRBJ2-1,CASSLVKGNEQFF
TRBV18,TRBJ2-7,CASSPGTTLGEQYF
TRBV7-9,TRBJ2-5,CASIPGGGGKETQYF
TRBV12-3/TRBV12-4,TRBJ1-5,CASSLESNQPQHF
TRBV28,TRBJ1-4,CASSLSGGDEKLFF
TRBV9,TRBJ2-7,CASSRGGELIHEQYF
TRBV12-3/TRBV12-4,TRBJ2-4,CASSLAALENIQYF
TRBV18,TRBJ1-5,CASSRGWDQPQHF
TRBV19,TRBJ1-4,CASRPHSTNEKLFF
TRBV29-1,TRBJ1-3,CSAGGGDYSGNTIYF
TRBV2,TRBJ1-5,CASSGQGYQPQHF
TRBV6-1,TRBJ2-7,CASVPRSGYEQYF
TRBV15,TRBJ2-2,CATSNNRFARTGELFF
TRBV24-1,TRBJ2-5,CATSDGTGGQETQYF
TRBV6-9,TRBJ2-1,CASRPGQGPGFAYNEQFF
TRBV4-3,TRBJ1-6,CASSPGTGRNSPLHF
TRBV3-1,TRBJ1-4,CASSQGIATNEKLFF
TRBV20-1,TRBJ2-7,CSARAGGIDEQYF
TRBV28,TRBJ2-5,CASYGGPGETQYF
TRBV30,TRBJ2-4,CAWSLTFGRGKNIQYF
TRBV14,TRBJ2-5,CASSQGWGQETQYF
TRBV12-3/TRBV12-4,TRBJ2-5,CASTKRLQEGTQYF
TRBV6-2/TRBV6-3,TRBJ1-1,CASSYLRQNTEAFF